The 16 T cell receptor beta chains reported below all come from one sample, sequenced in a study of patients and donors after allogeneic stem cell transplantation (dated by TCRdb to 2018 to 2021). Library creation used RT-PCR. Sequencing relied on a NextSeq 550. Using fastp at Q25 and MiXCR, TCRdb reprocessed the public reads and kept productive beta chains. Entries that share a CDR3 protein sequence are merged under the most common genes and DNA. The sample table contains 45,000 to 65,000 distinct CDR3 sequences; only one count was recorded for about an eighth of them. Approximately 32% of the sample is in the top ten clones. Sample: blood, either unsorted or a sorted T cell fraction (not recorded which). All receptors derive from a human donor who was either an allogeneic HSCT recipient or a stem cell or donor lymphocyte infusion donor (not recorded which). It is not recorded whose cells these are; they may come from a transplant donor.

This clonotype was observed a handful of times. The J gene is TRBJ2-1, the V gene TRBV7-3, with D hard to call. Between the trimmed V and J ends, which lost 4 bases and 5 bases, there was a span of 12 bases. Per germline, CDR1 SGHTA and CDR2 FQGTGA. The CDR3 is made up of 14 amino acids. This chain's CDR3 is CASSSKGVNNEQFF. In DNA form, the CDR3 reads TGTGCCAGCAGCTCGAAGGGTGTTAACAATGAGCAGTTCTTC.

This clonotype was counted only a few times. An end of the junction differs from the germline gene, which may be a read error. J is TRBJ2-5 and V is TRBV6-5; 7 positions match TRBD1. The CDR3 is 12 residues long. Germline V CDR1 and CDR2: MNHEY, SVGAGI. The chain's CDR3 is CASSPAGGSHYF. The CDR3 DNA reads as TGTGCCAGCAGTCCTGCAGGGGGATCCCATTACTTC.

This clonotype was picked up many times. The chain couples TRBV5-6 to TRBJ1-5; 8 positions match TRBD1. CDR3 length: 16 amino acids. The germline CDR1 and CDR2 sequences are SGHDT and YYEEEE. V lost 2 bases, J lost 5 bases, and 9 bases stayed unmatched. The CDR3 DNA follows: TGTGCCAGCAGCTTAATAGGACAGGGTAATGATCAGCCCCAGCATTTT. It translates to CASSLIGQGNDQPQHF.

This clonotype was picked up many times. The chain links TRBV20-1 to TRBJ1-5; 11 bases map to TRBD1. The junction had 3 bases not matched to a gene; V was cut back by 1 base and J by 7 bases. CDR3 length equals 14 residues. Germline values: CDR1 DFQATT, CDR2 SNEGSKA (reference sequence). The CDR3 spells CSARAGQGAQPQHF. As DNA, the CDR3 is TGCAGTGCTAGAGCCGGACAGGGGGCCCAGCCCCAGCATTTT.

This clonotype has only a few counts. V is TRBV20-1 and J is TRBJ2-5; no definite D call. V gave up 3 bases and J gave up 1 base, with 6 bases separating them. CDR1 and CDR2 (germline): DFQATT, SNEGSKA (reference sequence). The CDR3 runs to 12 residues. The chain's CDR3 is CSASRLQETQYF. CDR3 in DNA: TGCAGTGCTAGTCGCCTCCAAGAGACCCAGTACTTC.

This sequence joins TRBV29-1 and TRBJ2-3, with D perhaps being TRBD1 or TRBD2 (7 bases each). From germline, CDR1 is SQVTM and CDR2 ANQGSEA. The CDR3 covers 14 residues. The V and J ends lost 2 bases and 2 bases respectively, with 11 bases between them. In nucleotides, the CDR3 is TGCAGCGTTGAACAGGGGGGGACCACAGATACGCAGTATTTT. It codes for CSVEQGGTTDTQYF.

The CDR3 spells CASSPAHGADTQYF. The CDR3 DNA is TGCGCCAGCAGCCCTGCTCATGGAGCGGATACGCAGTATTTT. V is TRBV5-1 and J is TRBJ2-3, with no clear D. Germline-derived CDR1 and CDR2 are SGHRS and YFSETQ. CDR3 length: 14 amino acids. Trimming stripped 4 bases from V and 6 bases from J, with 15 bases between.

The V call is TRBV6-5, the J call TRBJ2-7, with D maybe TRBD2 (5 bases). The CDR3 extends over 15 amino acids. The V gene lost 6 bases and the J gene lost 7 bases, with 22 bases spanning the gap. Germline CDR1 and CDR2: MNHEY and SVGAGI. The CDR3 loop reads CASSYSGVGATEQYF. The CDR3 bases are TGTGCCAGCAGCTACAGCGGAGTGGGCGCTACGGAGCAGTACTTC.

This clonotype was seen a few times. This chain links TRBV7-6 with TRBJ2-1; D is undetermined. Trimming cost V 3 bases and J 0 bases, with 9 bases left between them. CDR3 length: 15 residues. Germline CDR1 SGHVS, CDR2 FNYEAQ. As DNA, the CDR3 is TGTGCCAGCAGCTTCGGGTGGGGCTCCTACAATGAGCAGTTCTTC. It translates to CASSFGWGSYNEQFF.

This chain links TRBV18 with TRBJ2-2; D remains ambiguous. Trimming shortened V by 1 base and J by 10 bases, and 10 bases separated the two germline ends. The CDR3 totals 13 residues. Germline CDR1 reads KGHSH; CDR2 reads LQKENI. CDR3 sequence reads: CASSPHLDAELFF. The CDR3 bases are TGTGCCAGCTCACCACACCTAGACGCGGAGCTGTTTTTT.

Points on this clonotype: Its ends do not fully match the called genes, so a read error is possible. This chain connects TRBV7-7 to TRBJ2-1; weak D call: TRBD2 (6 bases). CDR1 and CDR2 from the germline V gene are SSHAT and FNYEAQ (reference sequence). This CDR3 has 13 residues. This CDR3 reads CASSTGGYNEQFF. CDR3 in DNA: TGTGCTAGCAGCACAGGAGGGTACAATGAGCAGTTCTTC. The whole variable domain, remainder taken from reference TRBV7-7 and TRBJ2-1, is GAGVSQSPRYKVTKRGQDVTLRCDPISSHATLYWYQQALGQGPEFLTYFNYEAQPDKSGLPSDRFSAERPEGSISTLTIQRTEQRDSAMYRCASSTGGYNEQFFGPGTRLTVL.

This clonotype turned up a few times. The V call is TRBV20-1, the J call TRBJ2-3, with no clear D. The germline V gene has CDR1 DFQATT and CDR2 SNEGSKA (reference sequence). V lost 3 bases, J lost 2 bases, and 6 bases lay in between. This CDR3 region has 12 residues. The CDR3 DNA reads as TGCAGTGCTAGGCTCCTCACAGATACGCAGTATTTT. Translating gives CSARLLTDTQYF.

The V gene is TRBV5-6, the J gene TRBJ2-7; D uncertain. This CDR3 comprises 17 residues. V was cut by 2 bases and J by 4 bases, with 22 bases left in between. Germline CDR1 SGHDT, CDR2 YYEEEE. CDR3 DNA: TGTGCCAGCAGCTTTCAGTCGTCGTTCCCCAGCATATACGAGCAGTACTTC. This sequence encodes CASSFQSSFPSIYEQYF.

This clonotype was observed at least ten times. This chain uses TRBV4-1 with TRBJ1-2, with 9 bases that match TRBD1. The CDR3 extends over 15 amino acids. J lost 4 bases, V lost 3 bases, and 6 bases had no gene match. The germline CDR1 and CDR2 sequences are MGHRA and YSYEKL. CDR3 DNA: TGCGCCAGCAGCCACGGACAGGGGTCTACCTATGGCTACACCTTC. Translation: CASSHGQGSTYGYTF.

The J gene is TRBJ2-1, the V gene TRBV15, with 9 bases matching TRBD2. CDR3 length: 16 amino acids. J gave up 7 bases and V 3 bases, and 10 bases lay outside the gene matches. Germline CDR1 LNHNV, CDR2 YYDKDF (reference sequence). The CDR3 here is CATSRGSGGSRNEQFF. Written as DNA, the CDR3 is TGTGCCACCAGCAGGGGTAGCGGGGGTTCGAGGAATGAGCAGTTCTTC.

The chain has TRBV12-3 or TRBV12-4 and TRBJ2-7; 9 positions match TRBD1. The CDR3 covers 14 residues. With V trimmed by 7 bases and J by 2 bases, 6 bases remained unmatched. CDR3 sequence: CASTYGTGPYEQYF. CDR3 bases: TGTGCCAGCACGTACGGGACAGGGCCCTACGAGCAGTACTTC.